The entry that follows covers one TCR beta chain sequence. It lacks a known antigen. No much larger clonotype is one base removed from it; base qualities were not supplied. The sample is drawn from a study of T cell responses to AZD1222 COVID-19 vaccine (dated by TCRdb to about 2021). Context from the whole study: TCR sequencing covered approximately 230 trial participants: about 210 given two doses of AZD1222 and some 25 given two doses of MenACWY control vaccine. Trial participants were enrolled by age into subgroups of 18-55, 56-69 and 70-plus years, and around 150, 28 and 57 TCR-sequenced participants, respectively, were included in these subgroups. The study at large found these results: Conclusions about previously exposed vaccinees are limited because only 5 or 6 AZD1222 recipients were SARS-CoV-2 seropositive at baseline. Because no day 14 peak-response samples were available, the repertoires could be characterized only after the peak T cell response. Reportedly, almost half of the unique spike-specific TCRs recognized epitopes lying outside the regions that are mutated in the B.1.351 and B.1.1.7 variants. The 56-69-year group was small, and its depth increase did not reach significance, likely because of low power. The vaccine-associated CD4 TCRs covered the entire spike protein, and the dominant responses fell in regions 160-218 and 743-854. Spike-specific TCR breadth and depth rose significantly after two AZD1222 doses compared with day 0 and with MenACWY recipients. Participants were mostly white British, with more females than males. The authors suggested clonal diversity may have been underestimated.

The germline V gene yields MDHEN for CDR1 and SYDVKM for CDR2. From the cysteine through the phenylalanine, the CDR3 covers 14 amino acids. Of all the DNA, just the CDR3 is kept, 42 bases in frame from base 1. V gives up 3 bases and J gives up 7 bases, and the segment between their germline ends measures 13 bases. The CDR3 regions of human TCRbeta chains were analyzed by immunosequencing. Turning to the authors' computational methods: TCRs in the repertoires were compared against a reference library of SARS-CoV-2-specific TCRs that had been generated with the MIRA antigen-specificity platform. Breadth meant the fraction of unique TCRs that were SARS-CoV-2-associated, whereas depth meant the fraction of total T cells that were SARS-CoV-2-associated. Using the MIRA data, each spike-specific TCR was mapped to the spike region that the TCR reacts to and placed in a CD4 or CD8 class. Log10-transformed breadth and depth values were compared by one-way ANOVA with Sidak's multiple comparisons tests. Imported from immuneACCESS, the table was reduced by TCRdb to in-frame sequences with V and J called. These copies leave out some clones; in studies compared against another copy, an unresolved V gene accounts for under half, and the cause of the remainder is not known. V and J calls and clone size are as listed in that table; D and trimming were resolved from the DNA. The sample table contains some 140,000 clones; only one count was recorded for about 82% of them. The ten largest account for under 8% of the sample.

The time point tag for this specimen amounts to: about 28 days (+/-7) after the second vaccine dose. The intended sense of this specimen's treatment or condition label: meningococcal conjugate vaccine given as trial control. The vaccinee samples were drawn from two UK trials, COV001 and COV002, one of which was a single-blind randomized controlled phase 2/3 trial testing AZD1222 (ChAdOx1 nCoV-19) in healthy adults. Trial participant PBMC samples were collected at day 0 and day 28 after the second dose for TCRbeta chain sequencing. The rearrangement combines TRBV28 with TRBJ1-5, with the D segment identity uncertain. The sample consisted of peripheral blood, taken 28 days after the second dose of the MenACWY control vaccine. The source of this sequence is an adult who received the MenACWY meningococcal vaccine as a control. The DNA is TGTGCCAGCAGTTTTACCCCCGGGATACAGCCCCAGCATTTT. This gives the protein CASSFTPGIQPQHF.